Presented here are 32 T cell receptor beta chains from one specimen sequenced in a study of blood T cell repertoires in COVID-19. Assay: immunoSEQ multiplex PCR; the TCRdb copy retains only in-frame clones and omits some. The data contain 80,000 to 95,000 clones, around 90% of them singletons. Sequencing used peripheral blood. The receptors stem from a man between 70 and 80 years old with acute or convalescent COVID-19.

The J gene is TRBJ1-6, the V gene TRBV6-5; no reliable D call. The V gene lost 1 base and the J gene lost 8 bases, with 9 bases spanning the gap. This CDR3 has 14 residues. CDR1 MNHEY and CDR2 SVGAGI come from the germline V gene. DNA of the CDR3: TGTGCCAGCAGTTACTTTGGGAGGGATTCACCCCTCCACTTT. Amino acid sequence: CASSYFGRDSPLHF.

This clone has only one observation. The chain has TRBV11-2 and TRBJ2-5, with TRBD2 matching 8 bases. J lost 4 bases, V lost 0 bases, and 4 bases had no gene match. Per germline, CDR1 SGHAT and CDR2 FQNNGV. This CDR3 spans 15 amino acids. In DNA, the CDR3 is TGTGCCAGCAGCTTAGACGGGGGGGCCCGAGAGACCCAGTACTTC. This encodes CASSLDGGARETQYF.

This clone was recorded once. The chain joins TRBV24-1 to TRBJ2-1, with 7 bases lining up with TRBD2. Trimming removed 5 bases from V and 0 bases from J; junction bases left unmatched: 6. Germline values: CDR1 KGHDR, CDR2 SFDVKD. This CDR3 spans 16 amino acids. The DNA for the CDR3 is TGTGCCACCAGTGGATTGGGGGGGAGCTCCTACAATGAGCAGTTCTTC. Translation gives CATSGLGGSSYNEQFF.

This rearrangement joins TRBV27 to TRBJ2-1; the D gene is possibly TRBD2 (5 bases). The CDR3 has 16 residues. In germline, CDR1 is MNHEY, CDR2 SMNVEV (reference sequence). Trimming left V 6 bases short and J 2 bases short, with 17 bases between. The CDR3, as DNA: TGTGCCAGCAGAGAGGGAACAGTTTCCCCCTACAATGAGCAGTTCTTC. As protein: CASREGTVSPYNEQFF.

This chain links TRBV7-2 with TRBJ2-7; TRBD2 matches at 11 bases. After removal of 1 base from V and 1 base from J, the junction contained 6 bases not matched to a gene. Per the germline V gene, CDR1 is SGHTA and CDR2 is FQGNSA. The CDR3 extends over 17 amino acids. CDR3 in DNA: TGTGCCAGCAGCTTAGAGCTGCTAGCGGGAGGATCCTACGAGCAGTACTTC. Translated, it gives CASSLELLAGGSYEQYF.

This clone was detected once. V gene TRBV12-3 or TRBV12-4 combines with J gene TRBJ1-6; D remains unclear. The CDR3 loop spans 13 amino acids. Trimming removed 5 bases at V and 5 bases at J, with 7 bases between. CDR3 nucleotide sequence: TGTGCCAGCAGTCCTACCAATAATTCACCCCTCCACTTT. The encoded protein is CASSPTNNSPLHF.

This chain connects TRBV7-8 to TRBJ2-3; 14 nucleotides agree with TRBD2. The CDR3 consists of 18 residues. The junction had 6 bases not matched to a gene; V was cut back by 4 bases and J by 0 bases. From germline, CDR1 is SGHVS and CDR2 FQNEAQ. This CDR3 reads CASSSGTSGGLSTDTQYF. The CDR3 DNA follows: TGTGCCAGCAGCTCAGGGACTAGCGGGGGTCTCAGCACAGATACGCAGTATTTT.

This clone was observed once. This chain uses TRBV9 with TRBJ2-2; possibly TRBD2 for D (6 bases). V was pared by 0 bases and J by 0 bases, with 9 bases between. This CDR3 contains 16 residues. Per the germline V gene, CDR1 is SGDLS and CDR2 is YYNGEE. The CDR3 reads CASSVVAGPNTGELFF. DNA of the CDR3: TGTGCCAGCAGCGTAGTGGCGGGACCGAACACCGGGGAGCTGTTTTTT.

This clone was picked up one time. The CDR3 bases are TGTGCCAGCAACCCTCGGGAGAATGAGCAGTTCTTC. Amino acid sequence: CASNPRENEQFF. This chain links TRBV28 with TRBJ2-1; weak D call: TRBD2 (6 bases). V was pared by 7 bases and J by 7 bases, with 11 bases between. CDR3 length: 12 amino acids. CDR1 and CDR2 from the germline V gene are MDHEN and SYDVKM. The full variable domain, with the rest looked up from reference TRBV28 and TRBJ2-1, is DVKVTQSSRYLVKRTGEKVFLECVQDMDHENMFWYRQDPGLGLRLIYFSYDVKMKEKGDIPEGYSVSREKKERFSLILESASTNQTSMYLCASNPRENEQFFGPGTRLTVL.

The chain is built from TRBV19 and TRBJ2-7; 8 bases agree with TRBD1. CDR3 size: 14 residues. Germline CDR1 LNHDA, CDR2 SQIVND (reference sequence). With 5 bases clipped from V and 0 bases from J, the junction kept 3 bases outside the gene matches. CDR3 sequence (DNA): TGTGCCAGTAGTGGACAGGGTGGCTCCTACGAGCAGTACTTC. The encoded protein is CASSGQGGSYEQYF.

The genes are TRBV24-1 and TRBJ2-6, with 8 nucleotides matching TRBD1. In germline, CDR1 is KGHDR, CDR2 SFDVKD. V was clipped by 3 bases and J by 0 bases; unmatched bases: 3. The CDR3 covers 17 residues. The DNA of the CDR3 is TGTGCCACCAGTGATGGACAGGGCCTCTCTGGGGCCAACGTCCTGACTTTC. This codes for CATSDGQGLSGANVLTF.

The J gene is TRBJ1-6, the V gene TRBV3-1 (or the pseudogene TRBV3-2), with a tentative D call TRBD1 (6 bases). V shed 4 bases and J shed 7 bases, with 14 bases lying between them. Germline V gene lookup returns CDR1 LGHDT and CDR2 YNNKEL (reference sequence). This CDR3 has 15 residues. The CDR3: CASSPQDRKNSPLHF. Here the CDR3 DNA reads TGTGCCAGCAGCCCCCAGGACAGAAAAAATTCACCCCTCCACTTT.

This chain joins TRBV18 and TRBJ2-1; weak D call: TRBD2 (6 bases). The ends were cut back, 6 bases at V and 2 bases at J, with 11 bases in the middle. Looked up from germline, CDR1 is KGHSH and CDR2 is LQKENI. The CDR3 is made up of 14 amino acids. The CDR3 DNA reads TGTGCCAGCTCCCTAGCGTATACCTACAATGAGCAGTTCTTC. This encodes CASSLAYTYNEQFF.

The gene calls are TRBV7-2 and TRBJ2-1; possible D gene TRBD1, 6 bases. Trimming left V 1 base short and J 2 bases short, with 12 bases between. Germline V gene sequence: CDR1 SGHTA, CDR2 FQGNSA. CDR3 size: 16 residues. CDR3 in DNA: TGTGCCAGCAGCTTAGTGGTAGGGGGAACCTACAATGAGCAGTTCTTC. The encoded protein is CASSLVVGGTYNEQFF.

The rearrangement uses TRBV5-1 and TRBJ2-3, with D perhaps matching TRBD2 (5 bases). The germline CDR1 and CDR2 sequences are SGHRS and YFSETQ. V was pared by 2 bases and J by 0 bases, with 7 bases between. This CDR3 has 14 residues. The CDR3 loop is CASSFGGSTDTQYF. The DNA of the CDR3 is TGCGCCAGCAGCTTCGGCGGGAGCACAGATACGCAGTATTTT.

The chain combines TRBV30 with TRBJ1-1; maybe TRBD1 (5 bases). The V and J ends lost 3 bases and 1 base respectively, with 9 bases between them. The CDR3 totals 13 residues. Germline V gene data show CDR1 as GTSNPN and CDR2 as SVGIG (reference sequence). The CDR3 nucleotides read TGTGCCTGGAGGAACACAGGGAACACTGAAGCTTTCTTT. Its translation: CAWRNTGNTEAFF.

This clone turned up a few times. J is TRBJ1-4 and V is TRBV9; TRBD1 aligns across 9 bases. Trimming took 2 bases from V and 4 from J; bases not matched to a gene: 0. The CDR3 covers 14 residues. Germline lookup yields CDR1 SGDLS and CDR2 YYNGEE. The DNA for the CDR3 is TGTGCCAGCAGCGTGGACAGGGGTAATGAAAAACTGTTTTTT. As protein: CASSVDRGNEKLFF.

This chain connects TRBV3-1 (or the pseudogene TRBV3-2) to TRBJ2-1, with 7 positions matching TRBD2. Germline CDR1 is LGHDT and CDR2 is YNNKEL (reference sequence). V shed 1 base, J shed 12 bases, and the junction held 3 bases outside the gene matches. This CDR3 has 12 residues. This CDR3 reads CASSQATSWQFF. The CDR3 DNA reads as TGTGCCAGCAGCCAAGCGACTAGCTGGCAGTTCTTC.

This chain connects TRBV4-1 to TRBJ1-3; tentatively, D is TRBD1 (6 bases). V shed 2 bases and J shed 2 bases, with 19 bases lying between them. The CDR3 extends over 18 amino acids. Germline V gene sequence: CDR1 MGHRA, CDR2 YSYEKL. In DNA form, the CDR3 reads TGCGCCAGCAGCCAAATTCAAAGGCGGGAGGGGGCTGGAAACACCATATATTTT. This gives the protein CASSQIQRREGAGNTIYF.

V is TRBV24-1 and J is TRBJ2-1; 9 bases are a match to TRBD1. Germline values: CDR1 KGHDR, CDR2 SFDVKD. Trimming took 7 bases from V and 0 from J; bases not matched to a gene: 12. The length of the CDR3 is 18 residues. CDR3 nucleotide sequence: TGTGCCACCAGCAGAACAGGGGGCGCCCCTAGCTCCTACAATGAGCAGTTCTTC. It translates to CATSRTGGAPSSYNEQFF.

The chain links TRBV7-9 to TRBJ1-2; D possibly corresponds to TRBD1 (5 bases). V lost 1 base and J 4 bases, leaving 13 bases between the germline ends. The CDR3 is 15 amino acids. Germline CDR1 and CDR2: SEHNR and FQNEAQ (reference sequence). The chain's CDR3 is CASSLVSARGYGYTF. The CDR3 DNA follows: TGTGCCAGCAGCTTAGTATCTGCAAGGGGCTATGGCTACACCTTC. The variable domain in full, completed from reference TRBV7-9 and TRBJ1-2, reads DTGVSQNPRHKITKRGQNVTFRCDPISEHNRLYWYRQTLGQGPEFLTYFQNEAQLEKSRLLSDRFSAERPKGSFSTLEIQRTEQGDSAMYLCASSLVSARGYGYTFGSGTRLTVV.

The rearrangement joins TRBV10-3 to TRBJ2-2; 8 bases fit TRBD1. The CDR3 is 14 amino acids. CDR1 and CDR2 (germline): ENHRY, SYGVKD. Trimming removed 6 bases from V and 4 bases from J; junction bases left unmatched: 4. CDR3 DNA: TGTGCCATCAGAAGGACAGGGTCCACCGGGGAGCTGTTTTTT. This sequence encodes CAIRRTGSTGELFF.

The table lists this clone with a count of one. The V and J genes are TRBV4-3 and TRBJ2-7; D is possibly TRBD2 (5 bases). Trimming pared 2 bases from V and 4 bases from J, leaving 18 bases between. The CDR3 covers 16 residues. Germline CDR1 is LGHNA and CDR2 is YSLEER. CDR3 bases: TGCGCCAGCAGCCAATTCCTAGCCGCCGGATTATACGAGCAGTACTTC. Residues: CASSQFLAAGLYEQYF.

The chain is built from TRBV7-6 and TRBJ2-7, with TRBD2 matching 7 bases. The germline V gene encodes CDR1 SGHVS and CDR2 FNYEAQ. This CDR3 contains 19 residues. V lost 3 bases to trimming and J lost 2 bases; unmatched junction nucleotides: 19. In DNA, the CDR3 is TGTGCCAGCAGCTTTTCGCCCTATGGGGGGGAGCCGATCCCCTACGAGCAGTACTTC. Residues: CASSFSPYGGEPIPYEQYF.

This chain links TRBV9 with TRBJ2-6; D is perhaps TRBD1 (6 bases). V was cut by 4 bases and J by 0 bases, with 11 bases left in between. In germline, CDR1 is SGDLS, CDR2 YYNGEE. The CDR3 sequence is 16 residues long. The CDR3 DNA sequence: TGTGCCAGCAGCTCGGACAGAAGCTCTGGGGCCAACGTCCTGACTTTC. Translating it yields CASSSDRSSGANVLTF.

The genes are TRBV7-9 and TRBJ2-7, with TRBD2 matching over 13 bases. The CDR3 has 17 residues. V lost 5 bases, J lost 7 bases, and 14 bases stayed unmatched. Per the germline V gene, CDR1 is SEHNR and CDR2 is FQNEAQ (reference sequence). CDR3 sequence: CASSTRLTSGGRWEQYF. For the CDR3, the DNA is TGTGCCAGCAGCACCAGGCTGACTAGCGGGGGGCGATGGGAGCAGTACTTC.

This sequence joins TRBV27 and TRBJ1-5, with 7 bases lining up with TRBD1. Germline CDR1 MNHEY, CDR2 SMNVEV (reference sequence). The CDR3 runs 14 residues. The trim removed 5 bases at V and 4 bases at J, leaving 5 bases unmatched. The CDR3 sequence: CASSIDRVNQPQHF. The DNA of the CDR3 is TGTGCCAGCAGTATAGACAGGGTAAATCAGCCCCAGCATTTT.

The V and J genes are TRBV5-1 and TRBJ2-7, with TRBD2 matching 7 bases. Germline V gene sequence: CDR1 SGHRS, CDR2 YFSETQ. Trimming cost V 3 bases and J 0 bases; bases outside gene matches: 12. The CDR3 is made up of 17 amino acids. In DNA, the CDR3 is TGCGCCAGCAGCTGGGGTACGAGCGGGGAGGGCTCCTACGAGCAGTACTTC. Residues: CASSWGTSGEGSYEQYF.

As concerns this clone: Compared with germline, one end of the junction differs, possibly owing to a read error. The rearrangement uses TRBV7-9 and TRBJ2-1, with TRBD2 matching over 10 bases. This CDR3 contains 15 residues. CDR1 and CDR2 from the germline V gene are SEHNR and FQNEAQ (reference sequence). CDR3: CASSLAGAIYNEQFF. CDR3 in DNA: TGTGCCAGCAGCCTAGCGGGAGCTATCTACAATGAGCAGTTCTTC.

This clone was observed once. The CDR3 sequence: CASSLVTRTQARGQFF. The CDR3 DNA is TGTGCCAGCAGCTTAGTCACCAGGACTCAGGCACGCGGGCAGTTCTTC. The chain carries TRBV11-2 and TRBJ2-1, with a possible D match to TRBD2 (5 bases). The V and J ends lost 1 base and 12 bases respectively, with 22 bases between them. This CDR3 is built from 16 residues. Germline V gene data show CDR1 as SGHAT and CDR2 as FQNNGV.

The V gene is TRBV6-5, the J gene TRBJ1-1, with TRBD1 identical over 8 bases. V shed 7 bases, J shed 0 bases, and the junction held 7 bases outside the gene matches. Germline values: CDR1 MNHEY, CDR2 SVGAGI. The CDR3 length is 15 residues. The CDR3 spells CASKEWTGMNTEAFF. DNA of the CDR3: TGTGCCAGCAAGGAGTGGACAGGGATGAACACTGAAGCTTTCTTT.

This clone occurred once. This chain links TRBV3-1 (or the pseudogene TRBV3-2) with TRBJ1-3; TRBD1 matches 7 bases. The CDR3 extends over 17 amino acids. The germline V gene has CDR1 LGHDT and CDR2 YNNKEL (reference sequence). V shed 1 base and J 1 base; nucleotides not matched to a gene: 7. The CDR3 DNA reads TGTGCCAGCAGCCAAGGAACACAGGGGAAGTCTGGAAACACCATATATTTT. The encoded protein is CASSQGTQGKSGNTIYF.